This T cell receptor beta chain was captured in a study of blood T cells in healthy people across ages (dated by TCRdb to about 2015). With respect to the entire study: Template switching captured roughly one uniquely barcoded TCR beta cDNA molecule per two T cells in model experiments. The study measured age-related changes in TCR beta repertoire diversity using deep sequencing normalized with unique cDNA molecular identifiers. Four age groups were formed from the donors: young (average about 16 years), middle-aged (around 41), aged (roughly 59) and long-lived (approximately 78). To avoid experimental bias, donors of different ages were randomly spread across the sequencing lanes. Using the same blood draw, the study looked at two additional independent replicas of 1 million unique cDNA reads for two donors, one aged 18 to 29 and the other aged 80 or older.

Donors were 39 systemically healthy Caucasian individuals from Russia aged 6 to 90 years. Each donor gave roughly 9.5 milliliters of peripheral blood, collected into EDTA-treated Vacutainer tubes. Ficoll-Paque density-gradient centrifugation was used to isolate PBMCs, with at least 6.5 million per sample. Trizol reagent was used to extract total RNA from PBMCs, with at least 6 micrograms per sample. For every donor, an aliquot of PBMCs went through flow cytometry to measure the percentages of naive CD45RAhigh/CD27high T cells. Receptor amplification or capture employed 5' RACE. Data came from an Illumina HiSeq 2500. The second PCR ran for roughly 7 to 11 cycles and used a J-beta primer mix along with a sample-barcoded 5' primer. A template-switch 5' adaptor carrying 12 random nucleotides introduced a unique molecular identifier onto each TCR beta cDNA molecule. At least 2.5 million CDR3-containing paired-end reads were obtained from each sample. The Mint cDNA synthesis kit, primed by a TRBC-specific oligonucleotide, was used to synthesize first-strand cDNA from all RNA. Following uracil-DNA glycosylase treatment, all cDNA underwent a first 18-cycle PCR with the universal primers M1SS and BC2_uni_R. The original pipeline was this. For normalization, 1 million high-quality reads were randomly selected from each sample, with every read carrying a distinct molecular identifier. Instead of being binned into consensus sequences, reads that shared molecular identifiers were thrown out. CDR3 identification, clonotype clustering and error correction used MiTCR with a Q25 quality threshold and the strictest error-elimination algorithm. A nonparametric unseen species model with Euler transformation was used to estimate lower-bound total TCR beta diversity. TCRdb reran the public reads through fastp at Q25 and MiXCR, keeping productive beta chains. Each entry is one CDR3 protein sequence, shown with its most common DNA and genes. TCRdb assigned the V and J calls; the authors' analysis was not used. This sample gives 1.5 million to 2 million distinct CDR3 sequences in total; 49% of them show up just once. Jointly, the top ten make up more than 2% of the sample.

The full study reports these points: Conclusive comparison of naive and antigen-experienced compartments was prevented by the profiling of bulk unsorted PBMCs. Compared with the aged group, the long-lived group had more naive CD4+ T cells, fewer expanded clones and increased TCR diversity, a pattern suggesting age selection. As age increased, observed TCR beta diversity per million T cells dropped in a roughly linear way, and a significant reduction was already evident by age approximately 40. Because donor CMV infection status was unknown, age-related changes in expanded clonotypes were potentially confounded. There was a strong correlation between observed TCR beta diversity and the percentage of naive T cells measured by flow cytometry. Estimates of total diversity based on one million sequenced T cells were considered lower bounds and underestimates.

As concerns this clonotype: Its antigen is unknown. Base qualities are missing; no much larger clone stands one base away.

The TCR originated in a woman aged 40 to 50 in good health. The source material was blood.

The CDR3 sequence is CATSPAGEKEDTQYF. The base sequence is TGTGCCACCAGCCCAGCGGGGGAAAAGGAAGATACGCAGTATTTT. This receptor chain uses TRBV24-1 and TRBJ2-3; 8 bases in the junction line up with TRBD2. Reading the germline V gene gives CDR1 KGHDR and CDR2 SFDVKD. The CDR3 has 15 amino acids, counting the end cysteine and phenylalanine. This entry keeps only the CDR3 DNA: 45 bases, framed from base 1. At the junction V is shortened by 7 bases and J by 5 bases; bases outside the gene matches: 10.